The present entry profiles one T cell receptor (beta chain) with its context. This entry comes from a study of T cells in Graves' hyperthyroidism and ophthalmopathy. V shed 5 bases and J 5 bases; nucleotides not matched to a gene: 8. The CDR3 contains 14 residues. Germline assignment: CDR1 SGHVS and CDR2 FQNEAQ. Amplified TCR beta CDR3 regions came from RNA transcripts. Researchers ran a first-round RT-PCR on the TCR CDR3 using the HTBI primer set. TCRdb analysed the multiplex PCR reads with MiXCR anew, one entry per CDR3 protein. The sample shows about 700,000 distinct CDR3 sequences, nearly 45% of them seen only once.

Sequenced material: peripheral blood or thyroid tissue (not recorded which). This chain connects TRBV7-8 to TRBJ2-5; 7 positions agree with TRBD1. The receptor was derived from an adult man with Graves' disease, either hyperthyroidism or ophthalmopathy (not recorded which). The CDR3 sequence is CASSRDRVDETQYF. For the CDR3, the DNA is TGTGCCAGCAGCCGCGACAGGGTGGATGAGACCCAGTACTTC. The full variable domain, rest sourced from reference TRBV7-8 and TRBJ2-5, is GAGVSQSPRYKVAKRGQDVALRCDPISGHVSLFWYQQALGQGPEFLTYFQNEAQLDKSGLPSDRFFAERPEGSVSTLKIQRTQQEDSAVYLCASSRDRVDETQYFGPGTRLLVL.